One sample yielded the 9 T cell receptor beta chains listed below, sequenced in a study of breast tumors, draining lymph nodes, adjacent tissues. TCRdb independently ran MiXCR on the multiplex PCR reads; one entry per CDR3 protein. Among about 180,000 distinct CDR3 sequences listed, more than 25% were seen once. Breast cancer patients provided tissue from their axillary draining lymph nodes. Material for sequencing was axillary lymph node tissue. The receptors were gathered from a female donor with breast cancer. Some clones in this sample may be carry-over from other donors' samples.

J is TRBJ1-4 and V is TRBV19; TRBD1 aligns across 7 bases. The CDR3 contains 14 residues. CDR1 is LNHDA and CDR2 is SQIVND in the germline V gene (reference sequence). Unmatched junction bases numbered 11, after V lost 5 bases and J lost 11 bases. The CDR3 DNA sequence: TGTGCCAGTAGTTTCGGGACAGCCGACGGGAAACTGTTTTTT. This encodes CASSFGTADGKLFF.

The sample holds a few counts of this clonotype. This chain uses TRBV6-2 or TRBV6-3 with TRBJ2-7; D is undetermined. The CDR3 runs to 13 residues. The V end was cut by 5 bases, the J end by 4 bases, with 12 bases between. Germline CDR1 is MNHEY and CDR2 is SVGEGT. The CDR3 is CASSHLVGYEQYF. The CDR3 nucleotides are TGTGCCAGCAGTCACTTGGTGGGGTACGAGCAGTACTTC.

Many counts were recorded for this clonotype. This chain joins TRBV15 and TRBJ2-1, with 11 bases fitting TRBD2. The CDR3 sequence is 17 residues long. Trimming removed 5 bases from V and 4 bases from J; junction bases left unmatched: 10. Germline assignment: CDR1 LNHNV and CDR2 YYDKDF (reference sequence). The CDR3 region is CATSARLAGRGYNEQFF. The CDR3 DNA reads TGTGCCACCAGCGCGCGACTAGCGGGGAGGGGTTACAATGAGCAGTTCTTC.

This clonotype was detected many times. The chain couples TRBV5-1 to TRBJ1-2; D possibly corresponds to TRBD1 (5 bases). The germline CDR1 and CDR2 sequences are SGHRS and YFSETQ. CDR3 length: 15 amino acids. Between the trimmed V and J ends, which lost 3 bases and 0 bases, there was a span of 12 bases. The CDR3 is CASSYRDRANYGYTF. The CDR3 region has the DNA TGCGCCAGCAGCTACCGGGACCGAGCTAACTATGGCTACACCTTC.

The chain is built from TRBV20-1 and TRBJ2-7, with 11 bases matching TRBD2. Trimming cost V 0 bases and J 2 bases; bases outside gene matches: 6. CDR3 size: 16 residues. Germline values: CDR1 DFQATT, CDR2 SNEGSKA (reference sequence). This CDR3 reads CSARDLRGLAAYEQYF. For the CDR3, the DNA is TGCAGTGCTAGAGATCTCAGGGGACTAGCGGCCTACGAGCAGTACTTC.

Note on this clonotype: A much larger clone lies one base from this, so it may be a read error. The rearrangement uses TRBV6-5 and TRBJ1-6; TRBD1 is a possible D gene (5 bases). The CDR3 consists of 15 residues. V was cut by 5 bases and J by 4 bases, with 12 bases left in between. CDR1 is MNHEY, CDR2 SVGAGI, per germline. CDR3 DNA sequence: TGTGCCAGCAGTCACCTGGGGGTTTATAATTCACCCCTCCACTTT. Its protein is CASSHLGVYNSPLHF.

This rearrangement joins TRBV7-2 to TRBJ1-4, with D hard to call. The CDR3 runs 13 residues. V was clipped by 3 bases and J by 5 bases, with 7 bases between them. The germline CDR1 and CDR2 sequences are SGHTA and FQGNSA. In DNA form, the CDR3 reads TGTGCCAGCAGCTTGAGGGTCAATGAAAAACTGTTTTTT. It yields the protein CASSLRVNEKLFF. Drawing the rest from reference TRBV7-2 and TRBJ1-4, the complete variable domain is GAGVSQSPSNKVTEKGKDVELRCDPISGHTALYWYRQSLGQGLEFLIYFQGNSAPDKSGLPSDRFSAERTGGSVSTLTIQRTQQEDSAVYLCASSLRVNEKLFFGSGTQLSVL.

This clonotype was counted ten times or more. The CDR3: CASSYVEGGELFF. The CDR3 nucleotides read TGTGCCAGCAGTTACGTAGAAGGCGGGGAGCTGTTTTTT. This chain links TRBV6-5 with TRBJ2-2, with unresolved D. V lost 2 bases, J lost 7 bases, and 8 bases lay in between. CDR1 MNHEY and CDR2 SVGAGI come from the germline V gene. The CDR3 extends over 13 amino acids.

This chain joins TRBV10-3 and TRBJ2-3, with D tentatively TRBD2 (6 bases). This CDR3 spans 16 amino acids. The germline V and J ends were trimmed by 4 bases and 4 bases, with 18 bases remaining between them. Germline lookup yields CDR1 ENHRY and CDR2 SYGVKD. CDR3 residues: CAISASGSAGSDTQYF. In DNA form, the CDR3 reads TGTGCCATCAGTGCATCGGGGAGCGCGGGGTCAGATACGCAGTATTTT.